This T cell receptor beta chain was identified in a study of T cell responses to AZD1222 COVID-19 vaccine. Germline CDR1 KGHSH, CDR2 LQKENI. There are 16 residues in the CDR3. The V and J ends lost 2 bases and 0 bases, in that order; junction bases with no gene match: 4. Method: immunoSEQ multiplex PCR; TCRdb's copy keeps in-frame clones and lacks some. The sample includes about 85,000 clones, 80% to 90% of them seen just once. Findings and caveats of the study: Possibly, clonal diversity was underestimated; donors were largely white British and included more females.

On this clone itself: Its matching antigen is unknown.

The rearrangement joins TRBV18 to TRBJ2-3; TRBD1 matches at 8 bases. The input for sequencing was peripheral blood, taken on day 0 of AZD1222 vaccination. This receptor was obtained from an adult in good health. DNA of the CDR3: TGTGCCAGCTCACCAATCAGGGGGCGAAGCACAGATACGCAGTATTTT. Translating it yields CASSPIRGRSTDTQYF.